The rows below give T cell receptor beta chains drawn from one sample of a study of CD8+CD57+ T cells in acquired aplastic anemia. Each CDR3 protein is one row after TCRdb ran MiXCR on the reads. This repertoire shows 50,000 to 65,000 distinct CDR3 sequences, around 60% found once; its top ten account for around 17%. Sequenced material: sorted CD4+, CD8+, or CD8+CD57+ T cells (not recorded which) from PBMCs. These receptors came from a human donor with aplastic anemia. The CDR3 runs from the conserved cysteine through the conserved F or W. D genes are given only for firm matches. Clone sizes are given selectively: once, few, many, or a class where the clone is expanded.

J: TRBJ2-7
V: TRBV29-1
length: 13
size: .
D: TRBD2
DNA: TGCAGCGTTGAATTAGGGACTAGCTACGAGCAGTACTTC
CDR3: CSVELGTSYEQYF

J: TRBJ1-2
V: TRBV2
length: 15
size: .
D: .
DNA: TGTGCCAGCAGTGAAGAGTCTGGGGCGGAGGATGGCTACACCTTC
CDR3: CASSEESGAEDGYTF

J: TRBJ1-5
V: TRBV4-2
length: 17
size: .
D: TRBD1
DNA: TGTGCCAGCAGCCCGGTCCGGACAGGCCTTAGCAATCAGCCCCAGCATTTT
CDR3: CASSPVRTGLSNQPQHF

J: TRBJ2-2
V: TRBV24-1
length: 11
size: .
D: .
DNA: TGTGCCACCAGTGGAACCGGGGAGCTGTTTTTT
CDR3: CATSGTGELFF

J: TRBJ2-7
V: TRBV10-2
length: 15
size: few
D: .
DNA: TGCGCCAGCAGTGAGGGGGGGGGCGCCGAGTACGAGCAGTACTTC
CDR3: CASSEGGGAEYEQYF

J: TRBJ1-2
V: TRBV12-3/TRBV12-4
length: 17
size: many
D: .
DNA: TGTGCCAGCAGTCCCGCGACGAGGGAGAGGGGGAACTATGGCTACACCTTC
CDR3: CASSPATRERGNYGYTF

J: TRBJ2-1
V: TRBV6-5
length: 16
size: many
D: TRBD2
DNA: TGTGCCAGCAGTTATTTAGGGACTAGCGGTCTCAATGAGCAGTTCTTC
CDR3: CASSYLGTSGLNEQFF

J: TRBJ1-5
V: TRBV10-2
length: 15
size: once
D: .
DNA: TGCGCCAGCATGACCGGGCCCGAGGGGGAACAGCCCCAGCATTTT
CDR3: CASMTGPEGEQPQHF

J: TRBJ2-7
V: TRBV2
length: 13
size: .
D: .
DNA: TGTGCCAGCAGTGGACAGCTCCCTGGCGAGCAGTACTTC
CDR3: CASSGQLPGEQYF

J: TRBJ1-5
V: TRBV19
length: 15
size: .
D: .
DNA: TGTGCCAGTAGTACAGAACACCGTAGCAATCAGCCCCAGCATTTT
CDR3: CASSTEHRSNQPQHF

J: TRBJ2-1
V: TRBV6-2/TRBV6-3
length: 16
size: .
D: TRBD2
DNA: TGTGCCAGCAGATTCGGGACTAGCGGGGGCGAGGGTGAGCAGTTCTTC
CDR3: CASRFGTSGGEGEQFF

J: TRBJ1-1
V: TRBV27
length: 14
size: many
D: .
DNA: TGTGCCAGCAGTCTGGTCGGGGTGGACACTGAAGCTTTCTTT
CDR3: CASSLVGVDTEAFF

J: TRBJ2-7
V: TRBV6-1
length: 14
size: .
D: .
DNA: TGTGCCAGCAGCGGGTGGCAGGATCGTTACGAGCAGTACTTC
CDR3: CASSGWQDRYEQYF

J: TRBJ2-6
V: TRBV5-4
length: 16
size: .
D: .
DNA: TGTGCCAGCAGTTTTTTAACCATCTCTGGGGCCAACGTCCTGACTTTC
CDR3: CASSFLTISGANVLTF

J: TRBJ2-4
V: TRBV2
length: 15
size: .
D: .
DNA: TGTGCCAGCAGCCTTCCGGCGGGGATTAGGAACATTCAGTACTTC
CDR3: CASSLPAGIRNIQYF

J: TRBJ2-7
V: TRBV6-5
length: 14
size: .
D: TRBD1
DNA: TGTGCCAGCAGTTATAAGGGGACAGTCTACGAGCAGTACTTC
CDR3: CASSYKGTVYEQYF

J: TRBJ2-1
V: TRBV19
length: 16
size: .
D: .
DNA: TGTGCCAGTAGTACAGATCAGAGGGGCTACTACGATGAGCAGTTCTTC
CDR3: CASSTDQRGYYDEQFF

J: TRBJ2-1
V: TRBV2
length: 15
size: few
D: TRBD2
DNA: TGTGCCAGCAGTGGTACGCTAGCGGGATACAATGAGCAGTTCTTC
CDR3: CASSGTLAGYNEQFF